These T cell receptor beta chains were read from a single sample in a study of blood T cell repertoires in COVID-19. This table comes from immunoSEQ multiplex PCR, and its TCRdb copy is limited to in-frame clones, with some not included. Among roughly 120,000 clones listed, 79% were seen once. Sample: peripheral blood. These receptors came from a woman of 80 years or more with acute or convalescent COVID-19. CDR3s include the opening cysteine and the closing phenylalanine or tryptophan. D genes are given only for firm matches. Expanded clones are given a class, and other clones once, few, many or no size at all.

J gene: TRBJ1-1
V gene: TRBV12-3/TRBV12-4
clone size: .
D gene: TRBD1
CDR3 protein: CASTPTGVTEAFF
CDR3 DNA: TGTGCCAGCACTCCTACAGGGGTGACTGAAGCTTTCTTT

J gene: TRBJ2-7
V gene: TRBV20-1
clone size: .
D gene: .
CDR3 protein: CSARKGYEQYF
CDR3 DNA: TGCAGTGCTAGAAAGGGGTACGAGCAGTACTTC

J gene: TRBJ2-5
V gene: TRBV29-1
clone size: .
D gene: TRBD2
CDR3 protein: CSVDGGRGRTQYF
CDR3 DNA: TGCAGCGTTGACGGTGGGAGGGGACGGACCCAGTACTTC

J gene: TRBJ1-1
V gene: TRBV30
clone size: .
D gene: .
CDR3 protein: CAWSKGEGTEAFF
CDR3 DNA: TGTGCCTGGAGCAAAGGAGAGGGAACTGAAGCTTTCTTT

J gene: TRBJ1-1
V gene: TRBV3-1/TRBV3-2
clone size: .
D gene: .
CDR3 protein: CASSQGGEAFF
CDR3 DNA: TGTGCCAGCAGCCAAGGCGGGGAAGCTTTCTTT

J gene: TRBJ1-1
V gene: TRBV5-6
clone size: once
D gene: .
CDR3 protein: CASSPGTQNTEAFF
CDR3 DNA: TGTGCCAGCAGCCCCGGGACACAGAACACTGAAGCTTTCTTT

J gene: TRBJ2-3
V gene: TRBV3-1/TRBV3-2
clone size: .
D gene: TRBD2
CDR3 protein: CASSHAFLAGAGDTQYF
CDR3 DNA: TGTGCCAGCAGCCACGCATTCTTAGCGGGGGCAGGGGATACGCAGTATTTT

J gene: TRBJ2-2
V gene: TRBV7-2
clone size: once
D gene: .
CDR3 protein: CASSSGVNTGELFF
CDR3 DNA: TGTGCCAGCAGCTCGGGAGTTAACACCGGGGAGCTGTTTTTT

J gene: TRBJ2-1
V gene: TRBV29-1
clone size: .
D gene: TRBD2
CDR3 protein: CSVEGTSGRNYEQFF
CDR3 DNA: TGCAGCGTCGAGGGGACTAGCGGGAGGAATTATGAGCAGTTCTTC

J gene: TRBJ1-1
V gene: TRBV7-2
clone size: few
D gene: TRBD1
CDR3 protein: CASSVGTVVTEAFF
CDR3 DNA: TGTGCCAGCAGCGTTGGGACAGTAGTCACTGAAGCTTTCTTT

J gene: TRBJ2-1
V gene: TRBV2
clone size: .
D gene: .
CDR3 protein: CASNGPRGNEQFF
CDR3 DNA: TGTGCCAGCAATGGGCCAAGGGGCAATGAGCAGTTCTTC

J gene: TRBJ2-5
V gene: TRBV6-2/TRBV6-3
clone size: once
D gene: .
CDR3 protein: CASSPGTAQRGETQYF
CDR3 DNA: TGTGCCAGCAGCCCCGGGACTGCCCAACGGGGGGAGACCCAGTACTTC

J gene: TRBJ2-5
V gene: TRBV30
clone size: .
D gene: .
CDR3 protein: CAWARQETQYF
CDR3 DNA: TGTGCCTGGGCGAGGCAAGAGACCCAGTACTTC

J gene: TRBJ1-2
V gene: TRBV11-2
clone size: .
D gene: TRBD1
CDR3 protein: CASSRALGQGGFGYTF
CDR3 DNA: TGTGCCAGCAGCCGAGCCCTAGGACAGGGTGGGTTTGGCTACACCTTC

J gene: TRBJ1-2
V gene: TRBV6-1
clone size: .
D gene: TRBD1
CDR3 protein: CASSESQGAVNSNYGYTF
CDR3 DNA: TGTGCCAGCAGTGAGTCGCAGGGGGCCGTCAATTCTAACTATGGCTACACCTTC

J gene: TRBJ2-1
V gene: TRBV19
clone size: .
D gene: TRBD2
CDR3 protein: CATREGLAFYNEQFF
CDR3 DNA: TGTGCCACCAGAGAGGGACTAGCGTTTTACAATGAGCAGTTCTTC

J gene: TRBJ2-7
V gene: TRBV20-1
clone size: once
D gene: .
CDR3 protein: CSARGPYEQYF
CDR3 DNA: TGCAGTGCTAGGGGGCCGTACGAGCAGTACTTC

J gene: TRBJ1-3
V gene: TRBV4-2
clone size: .
D gene: .
CDR3 protein: CASSQERAANENTIYF
CDR3 DNA: TGTGCCAGCAGCCAAGAGAGGGCAGCAAACGAAAACACCATATATTTT

J gene: TRBJ1-1
V gene: TRBV7-3
clone size: .
D gene: .
CDR3 protein: CASSWGPNTEAFF
CDR3 DNA: TGTGCCAGCAGCTGGGGCCCGAACACTGAAGCTTTCTTT

J gene: TRBJ2-3
V gene: TRBV15
clone size: .
D gene: .
CDR3 protein: CATSRAPTNTQYF
CDR3 DNA: TGTGCCACCAGCAGAGCCCCGACAAATACGCAGTATTTT